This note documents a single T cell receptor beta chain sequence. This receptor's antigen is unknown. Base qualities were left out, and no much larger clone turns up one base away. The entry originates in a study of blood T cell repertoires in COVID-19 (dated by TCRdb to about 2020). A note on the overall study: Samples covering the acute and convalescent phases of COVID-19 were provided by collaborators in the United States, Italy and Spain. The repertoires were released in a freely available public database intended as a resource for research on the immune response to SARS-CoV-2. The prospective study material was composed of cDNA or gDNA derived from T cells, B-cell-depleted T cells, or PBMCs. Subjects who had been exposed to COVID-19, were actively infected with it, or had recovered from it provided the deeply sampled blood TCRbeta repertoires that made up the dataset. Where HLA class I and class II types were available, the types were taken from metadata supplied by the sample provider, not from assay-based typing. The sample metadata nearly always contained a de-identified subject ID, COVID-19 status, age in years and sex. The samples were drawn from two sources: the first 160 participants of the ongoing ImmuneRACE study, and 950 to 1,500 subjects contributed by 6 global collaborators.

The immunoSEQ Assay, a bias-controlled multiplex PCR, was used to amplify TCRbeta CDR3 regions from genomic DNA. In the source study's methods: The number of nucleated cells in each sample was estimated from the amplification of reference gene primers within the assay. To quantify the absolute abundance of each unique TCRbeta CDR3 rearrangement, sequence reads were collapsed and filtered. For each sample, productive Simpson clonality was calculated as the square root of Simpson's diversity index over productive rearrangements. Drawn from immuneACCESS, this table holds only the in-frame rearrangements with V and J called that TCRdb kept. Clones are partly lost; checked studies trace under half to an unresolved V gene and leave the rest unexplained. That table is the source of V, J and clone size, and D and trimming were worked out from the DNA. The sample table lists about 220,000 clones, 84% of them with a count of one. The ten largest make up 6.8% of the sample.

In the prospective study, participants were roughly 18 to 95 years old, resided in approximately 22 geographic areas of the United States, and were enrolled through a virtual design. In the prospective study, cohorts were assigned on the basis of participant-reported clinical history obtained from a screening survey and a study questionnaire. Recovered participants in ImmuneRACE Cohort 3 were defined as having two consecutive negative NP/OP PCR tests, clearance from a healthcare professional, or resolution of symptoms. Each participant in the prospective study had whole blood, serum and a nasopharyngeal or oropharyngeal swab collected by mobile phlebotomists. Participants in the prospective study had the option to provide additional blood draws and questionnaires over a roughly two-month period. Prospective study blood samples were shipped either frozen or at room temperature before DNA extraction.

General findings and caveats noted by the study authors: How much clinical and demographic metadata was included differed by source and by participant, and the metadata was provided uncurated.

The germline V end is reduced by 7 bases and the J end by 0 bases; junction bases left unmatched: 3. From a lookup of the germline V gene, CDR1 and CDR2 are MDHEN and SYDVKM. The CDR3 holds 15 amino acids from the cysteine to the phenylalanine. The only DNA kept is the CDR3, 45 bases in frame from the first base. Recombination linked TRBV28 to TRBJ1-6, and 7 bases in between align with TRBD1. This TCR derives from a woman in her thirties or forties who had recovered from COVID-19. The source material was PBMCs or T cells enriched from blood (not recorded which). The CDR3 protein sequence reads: CASTQGSSYNSPLHF. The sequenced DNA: TGTGCCAGCACACAGGGGAGCTCCTATAATTCACCCCTCCACTTT.